This T cell receptor beta chain was recorded in a study of PD-1 blockade in classical Hodgkin lymphoma. Study-wide results and limits: Baseline diversity resembling that of newly diagnosed patients was seen in complete responders.

As to this clone: Its antigen is still unknown.

Trimming shortened V by 1 base and J by 1 base, and 16 bases separated the two germline ends. The V gene's germline CDR1 is MDHEN and CDR2 SYDVKM. The CDR3 is 17 amino acids. Using immunoSEQ multiplex PCR, the repertoire was profiled, and TCRdb retains in-frame clones only, with some absent. The sample records tens of thousands of clones, about four fifths being singletons. All patients experienced relapse after autologous stem cell transplantation, and brentuximab vedotin exposure was variable. Sequenced material: peripheral blood mononuclear cells (PBMCs), taken at baseline. The clonotype was recovered from a human donor with classical Hodgkin lymphoma. The J gene is TRBJ1-2, the V gene TRBV28, with D unclear. The CDR3 DNA reads TGTGCCAGCAGTTTATTTTGGGGAGGCTCGGTTAACTATGGCTACACCTTC. The encoded protein is CASSLFWGGSVNYGYTF.